The present entry profiles one TCR beta chain with its context. Its target is unknown. This record belongs to a study of T cells in localized non-small cell lung cancer. Study results and limitations: Detection in adjacent lung was observed for a median around 55 of the top 100 tumor clones. Clonality of T cells reached its maximum in uninvolved adjacent lung, surpassing tumor. Elevated blood T cell density was associated with longer overall survival.

Trimming left V 4 bases short and J 4 bases short, with 15 bases between. The germline CDR1 and CDR2 sequences are SGHRS and YFSETQ. The CDR3 runs 15 residues. The assay was immunoSEQ multiplex PCR, and TCRdb's table has in-frame clones only and misses some. The repertoire consists of around 17,000 clones, with around 89% occurring once and the leading ten covering around 3.6%. Sequencing used peripheral blood, obtained before any cancer treatment. The TCR originated in a male donor aged 60 or over with stage II squamous cell lung carcinoma. V and J are TRBV5-1 and TRBJ2-1; possibly TRBD1 for D (5 bases). CDR3 loop: CASSTDNFSYNEQFF. The CDR3 region has the DNA TGCGCCAGCAGCACGGACAATTTCTCTTACAATGAGCAGTTCTTC.